The rows below give T cell receptor beta chains drawn from one sample of a study of identical twins. Each CDR3 protein is one row after TCRdb ran MiXCR on the 5' RACE reads. This sample has approximately 530,000 distinct CDR3 sequences; around 22% occur once, and the top ten carry about 0.5%. The same specimen was also included in a second study, on yellow fever vaccine responses in identical twins.

The sequenced sample consisted of CD4+ T cells sorted from blood. These receptors came from a woman in her late teens or twenties in good health. CDR3s include the opening cysteine and the closing phenylalanine or tryptophan. A D gene is named only where the DNA matches it firmly. Clone size appears in some rows only: once, few, many, or a class for an expanded clone.

v_gene	j_gene	d_gene	abundance	CDR3nt	CDR3aa
TRBV11-3	TRBJ2-1	TRBD2	-	TGTGCCAGTAGAGGACTAGATGGTTTGAATGAGCAGTTCTTC	CASRGLDGLNEQFF
TRBV12-3/TRBV12-4	TRBJ1-1	-	many	TGTGCCAGCAGCCGATCCCGACAGACTGAAGCTTTCTTT	CASSRSRQTEAFF
TRBV6-1	TRBJ1-6	TRBD1	few	TGTGCCAGCAGTCAAGGACAGGGTGCTTCACCCCTCCACTTT	CASSQGQGASPLHF
TRBV11-1	TRBJ2-1	TRBD2	-	TGTGCCAGCAGCTCAACCCCGGGACTAGCGGGCGTGTCCCCCTACAATGAGCAGTTCTTC	CASSSTPGLAGVSPYNEQFF
TRBV12-3/TRBV12-4	TRBJ2-1	-	-	TGTGCCAGCAGTCCCCAGACACCAAATGAGCAGTTCTTC	CASSPQTPNEQFF
TRBV7-9	TRBJ2-4	TRBD1	-	TGTGCCAGCAGCGCCGGGACAGGGGGGGGCATTCAGTACTTC	CASSAGTGGGIQYF
TRBV12-3/TRBV12-4	TRBJ2-5	-	-	TGTGCCAGCACCTCATCTCTAGCGAACGAAGAGACCCAGTACTTC	CASTSSLANEETQYF
TRBV7-8	TRBJ1-4	TRBD1	-	TGTGCCAGCAGCCCCAGGACAGGGCAGGAAAAACTGTTTTTT	CASSPRTGQEKLFF
TRBV4-1	TRBJ2-3	-	few	TGCGCCAGCAGCCAAGGTTTAAACGAGGGCTTGACAGATACGCAGTATTTT	CASSQGLNEGLTDTQYF
TRBV7-8	TRBJ1-1	-	-	TGTGCCAGCAGCCGGGATCGGGTTCTGAACACTGAAGCTTTCTTT	CASSRDRVLNTEAFF
TRBV18	TRBJ2-2	TRBD1	-	TGTGCCAGCTCACCGCCGGGACAGACCGAAGAGCTGTTTTTT	CASSPPGQTEELFF
TRBV6-1	TRBJ2-2	TRBD2	few	TGTGCCAGCAGGCGACTAGCGGGGGACCCGAACACCGGGGAGCTGTTTTTT	CASRRLAGDPNTGELFF
TRBV5-1	TRBJ2-1	-	-	TGCGCCAGCAGCTTGGGGCAGCCCTACAATGAGCAGTTCTTC	CASSLGQPYNEQFF
TRBV29-1	TRBJ2-5	TRBD1	-	TGCAGCGTGACCGGACAGGGTGGCCAAGAGACCCAGTACTTC	CSVTGQGGQETQYF